Sequencing of this T cell receptor (beta chain) was carried out in a study of early T cells in non-severe SARS-CoV-2 infection. On the study more broadly: The authors sequenced bulk RNA from unsorted whole blood, leaving chains unpaired.

Attached unique molecular identifiers marked individual cDNA molecules. TCRdb itself ran the 5' RACE reads through MiXCR, one entry per CDR3 protein. The sample lists some 66,000 distinct CDR3 sequences; approximately 8.3% were seen once. Germline CDR1 reads LGHNA; CDR2 reads YNFKEQ. The ends lost 0 bases at V and 1 base at J; junction bases unmatched: 7. The CDR3 sequence is 17 residues long. Findings of the study overall: A preference for anti-spike CD8 responses marked VDJdb matching, which missed private and CD4 specificities.

As concerns this clonotype: Its antigen is as yet unknown.

The clonotype originates from an adult who was a healthcare worker with PCR-confirmed SARS-CoV-2 infection or an uninfected control (not recorded which). The chain uses TRBV4-2 and TRBJ2-3; 7 bases align to TRBD2. The material sequenced was whole blood. In DNA, the CDR3 is TGTGCCAGCAGCCAAGATAGCGCTAGCGGTGGCACAGATACGCAGTATTTT. Translation: CASSQDSASGGTDTQYF.